Below, 9 T cell receptor beta chains from the same sample are listed, as sequenced in a study of blood T cell repertoires in COVID-19. Some clones are missing from TCRdb's copy, which holds only in-frame ones; the method was immunoSEQ multiplex PCR. This sample has 110,000 or so clones; 70% to 90% occur once, and the top ten carry 15% to 20%. Sequenced material: peripheral blood. The receptors originated from a woman aged 60-75 years with acute or convalescent COVID-19.

This clone was seen a single time. CDR3: CASSGTSGPNTGELFF. The CDR3 nucleotides are TGTGCCAGCTCTGGGACTAGCGGGCCGAACACCGGGGAGCTGTTTTTT. V is TRBV28 and J is TRBJ2-2; 12 nucleotides match TRBD2. Per germline, CDR1 MDHEN and CDR2 SYDVKM. V trimming: 8 bases; J trimming: 0 bases; junction bases outside the gene matches: 4. This CDR3 comprises 16 residues.

The rearrangement joins TRBV6-2 or TRBV6-3 to TRBJ2-1, with D possibly being TRBD2 (5 bases). Trimming left V 6 bases short and J 12 bases short, with 15 bases between. Germline CDR1 and CDR2: MNHEY and SVGEGT. The length of the CDR3 is 12 residues. DNA of the CDR3: TGTGCCAGCAGCCCCACTAGGATAGGGCAGTTCTTC. Translating gives CASSPTRIGQFF.

The V and J genes are TRBV12-3 or TRBV12-4 and TRBJ2-1; D perhaps matches TRBD2 (5 bases). V was trimmed by 8 bases and J by 10 bases, leaving 18 bases between them. The CDR3 is 13 residues long. CDR3 region: CASALIPSGEQFF. DNA for the CDR3: TGTGCCAGCGCCTTAATCCCCTCGGGGGAGCAGTTCTTC.

This clone has only a few counts. The chain joins TRBV28 to TRBJ1-1; D call uncertain. Germline V CDR1 and CDR2: MDHEN, SYDVKM. The germline V and J ends were trimmed by 5 bases and 9 bases, with 13 bases remaining between them. This CDR3 is 12 amino acids long. The CDR3 DNA is TGTGCCAGCAGTCGCCAGAATGATAAAGCTTTCTTT. Amino acid sequence: CASSRQNDKAFF.

The chain couples TRBV28 to TRBJ1-3; tentatively, D is TRBD1 (5 bases). CDR3 size: 16 residues. The V gene's germline CDR1 is MDHEN and CDR2 SYDVKM. Trimming cost V 5 bases and J 1 base, with 15 bases left between them. This CDR3 is CASSQTSGPSGNTIYF. The CDR3, as DNA: TGTGCCAGCAGTCAAACCTCAGGGCCTTCTGGAAACACCATATATTTT.

The chain combines TRBV28 with TRBJ2-7, with D possibly matching TRBD2 (5 bases). V was pared by 7 bases and J by 0 bases, with 10 bases between. The CDR3 covers 13 residues. Germline loops: CDR1 MDHEN, CDR2 SYDVKM. CDR3 region: CASKRQYSYEQYF. In DNA form, the CDR3 reads TGTGCCAGCAAGCGGCAGTACTCCTACGAGCAGTACTTC.

V usage is TRBV2 and J usage is TRBJ1-1; perhaps TRBD1 as D (5 bases). The V end was cut by 5 bases, the J end by 2 bases, with 15 bases between. The germline CDR1 and CDR2 sequences are SNHLY and FYNNEI. The CDR3 runs to 15 residues. The CDR3: CASSFQGHLNTEAFF. DNA for the CDR3: TGTGCCAGCAGTTTTCAGGGTCACTTAAACACTGAAGCTTTCTTT.

This clone showed up just once. The chain carries TRBV18 and TRBJ1-1; maybe TRBD1 (6 bases). Germline V CDR1 and CDR2: KGHSH, LQKENI. V gave up 3 bases and J gave up 7 bases, with 9 bases separating them. This CDR3 is 12 amino acids long. CDR3 sequence: CASSPGASEAFF. CDR3 in DNA: TGTGCCAGCTCACCGGGGGCAAGTGAAGCTTTCTTT.

This clone was counted once. The V call is TRBV18, the J call TRBJ2-7; 7 bases are shared with TRBD2. The CDR3 sequence is 16 residues long. Per germline, CDR1 KGHSH and CDR2 LQKENI. After removal of 0 bases from V and 2 bases from J, the junction contained 7 bases not matched to a gene. CDR3 DNA sequence: TGTGCCAGCTCACCACCGGGGGGGAGGGCTCCCTACGAGCAGTACTTC. Protein sequence: CASSPPGGRAPYEQYF.